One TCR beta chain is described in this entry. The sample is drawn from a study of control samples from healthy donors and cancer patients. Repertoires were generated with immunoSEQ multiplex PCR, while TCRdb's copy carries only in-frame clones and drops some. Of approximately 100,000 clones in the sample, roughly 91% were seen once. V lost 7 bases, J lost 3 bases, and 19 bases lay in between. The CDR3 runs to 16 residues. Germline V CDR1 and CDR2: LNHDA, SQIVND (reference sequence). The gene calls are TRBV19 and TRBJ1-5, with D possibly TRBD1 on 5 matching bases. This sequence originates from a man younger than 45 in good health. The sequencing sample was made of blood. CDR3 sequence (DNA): TGTGCCAGTAAATCCAATTGGGGGAACTCCAATCAGCCCCAGCATTTT. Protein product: CASKSNWGNSNQPQHF.